The 8 T cell receptor beta chains below all came from one sample that was sequenced in a study of control samples from healthy donors and cancer patients. Method: immunoSEQ multiplex PCR; TCRdb's copy keeps in-frame clones and lacks some. The sample lists 90,000 to 95,000 clones, around 81% occurring once. Sequenced sample: blood. These receptors were collected from a man aged 25 to 45 in good health.

The chain employs TRBV5-8 and TRBJ2-7; D gene ambiguous. The CDR3 contains 13 residues. Germline V gene sequence: CDR1 SGHTS, CDR2 YDEGEE. Trimming shortened V by 2 bases and J by 0 bases, and 6 bases separated the two germline ends. The CDR3 DNA follows: TGTGCCAGCAGCTTCGAGAGCTCCTACGAGCAGTACTTC. Protein: CASSFESSYEQYF.

The gene calls are TRBV5-8 and TRBJ2-7, with TRBD1 matching 7 bases. The CDR3 is 13 amino acids. Germline trimming cut 4 bases from V and 4 bases from J; bases unmatched to any gene: 5. Per the germline V gene, CDR1 is SGHTS and CDR2 is YDEGEE. This CDR3 reads CASSPGQMYEQYF. The CDR3 DNA reads as TGTGCCAGCAGCCCGGGACAGATGTACGAGCAGTACTTC.

About this clone itself: One end of the junction varies from germline; a read error may be responsible. The chain links TRBV6-5 to TRBJ2-5; 12 bases map to TRBD2. The CDR3 contains 14 residues. Per germline, CDR1 MNHEY and CDR2 SVGAGI. The CDR3 nucleotides are TGTGCCAGCAGACTAGCGGGGGGCCAAGGGACCCAGTACTTC. Translation: CASRLAGGQGTQYF.

The chain is built from TRBV5-1 and TRBJ2-4; maybe TRBD2 (7 bases). V was trimmed by 4 bases and J by 6 bases, leaving 14 bases between them. The CDR3 runs to 14 residues. The germline CDR1 and CDR2 sequences are SGHRS and YFSETQ. CDR3 sequence reads: CASSGQGRGNIQYF. Written as DNA, the CDR3 is TGCGCCAGCAGCGGCCAGGGGAGGGGAAACATTCAGTACTTC.

This sequence joins TRBV7-2 and TRBJ2-5; TRBD2 agrees at 9 bases. Germline trimming cut 0 bases from V and 5 bases from J; bases unmatched to any gene: 7. The CDR3 consists of 16 residues. Germline V lookup: CDR1 SGHTA, CDR2 FQGNSA. CDR3 sequence reads: CASSLATAGGLETQYF. The CDR3 nucleotides are TGTGCCAGCAGCTTAGCAACAGCGGGGGGACTGGAGACCCAGTACTTC.

CDR3 loop: CASSLEPGGGSPLHF. The DNA for the CDR3 is TGTGCCAGCAGTTTAGAACCAGGGGGCGGTTCACCCCTCCACTTT. The chain combines TRBV27 with TRBJ1-6; 8 nucleotides align to TRBD1. This CDR3 spans 15 amino acids. J lost 9 bases, V lost 2 bases, and 6 bases had no gene match. Germline assignment: CDR1 MNHEY and CDR2 SMNVEV (reference sequence).

V gene TRBV30 combines with J gene TRBJ1-2, with D possibly matching TRBD1 (5 bases). Germline V gene sequence: CDR1 GTSNPN, CDR2 SVGIG (reference sequence). V dropped 8 bases and J dropped 4 bases, with 17 bases sitting between them. This CDR3 has 13 residues. The CDR3 bases are TGTGCCCCCCGAACAGGTAAATCCTATGGCTACACCTTC. It specifies CAPRTGKSYGYTF.

The chain couples TRBV7-9 to TRBJ1-6; no clear D gene. The CDR3 is 13 residues long. Germline CDR1 and CDR2: SEHNR and FQNEAQ (reference sequence). Between the trimmed V and J ends, which lost 1 base and 10 bases, there was a span of 8 bases. As DNA, the CDR3 is TGTGCCAGCAGCTTAGAATCGGGCTCACCCCTCCACTTT. Encoded protein: CASSLESGSPLHF.